The 10 T cell receptor beta chains below all came from one sample that was sequenced in a study of shared clonotypes between healthy human individuals. Sequenced by immunoSEQ multiplex PCR; TCRdb stores in-frame clones only, minus some. The sample contains 2 million to 3 million clones, 93% of which appear only once. The sample consisted of naive CD4+ T cells from PBMCs. Subset meaning: CD45RA+ positively selected. These TCRs come from a man aged 18 to 30 in good health. Some clones in this sample may be carry-over from other donors' samples.

The V and J genes are TRBV27 and TRBJ2-7; tentatively, D is TRBD1 (6 bases). Germline CDR1 is MNHEY and CDR2 is SMNVEV (reference sequence). CDR3 length: 12 residues. The germline V and J ends were trimmed by 5 bases and 4 bases, with 9 bases remaining between them. The DNA of the CDR3 is TGTGCCAGCAGTCCCACAGGGTACGAGCAGTACTTC. As protein: CASSPTGYEQYF.

The V call is TRBV28, the J call TRBJ2-3; no definite D call. The germline CDR1 and CDR2 sequences are MDHEN and SYDVKM. This CDR3 region has 12 residues. V was shortened by 4 bases and J by 6 bases, with 8 bases between the two germline ends. Here the CDR3 reads CASSSVVDTQYF. DNA for the CDR3: TGTGCCAGCAGTTCGGTGGTTGATACGCAGTATTTT. The full variable domain, rest sourced from reference TRBV28 and TRBJ2-3, is DVKVTQSSRYLVKRTGEKVFLECVQDMDHENMFWYRQDPGLGLRLIYFSYDVKMKEKGDIPEGYSVSREKKERFSLILESASTNQTSMYLCASSSVVDTQYFGPGTRLTVL.

V and J are TRBV5-4 and TRBJ2-3; 8 bases are shared with TRBD2. With V trimmed by 3 bases and J by 0 bases, 12 bases remained unmatched. CDR1 is SGHNT, CDR2 YYREEE, per germline (reference sequence). The CDR3 runs to 18 residues. The CDR3 bases are TGTGCCAGCAGCTCGGTCCCTAGCGGGCCCATCAGCACAGATACGCAGTATTTT. This sequence encodes CASSSVPSGPISTDTQYF.

This chain links TRBV11-2 with TRBJ2-2; the match to TRBD2 covers 8 bases. The V segment lost 3 bases and the J segment 6 bases; nucleotides outside the gene matches: 0. Germline V gene sequence: CDR1 SGHAT, CDR2 FQNNGV. The CDR3 sequence is 13 residues long. The chain's CDR3 is CASSLRGAGELFF. For the CDR3, the DNA is TGTGCCAGCAGCTTGCGGGGGGCCGGGGAGCTGTTTTTT. The entire variable domain, with the rest obtained from reference TRBV11-2 and TRBJ2-2, is as follows: EAGVAQSPRYKIIEKRQSVAFWCNPISGHATLYWYQQILGQGPKLLIQFQNNGVVDDSQLPKDRFSAERLKGVDSTLKIQPAKLEDSAVYLCASSLRGAGELFFGEGSRLTVL.

In this sample, this clone turned up once. The chain is built from TRBV18 and TRBJ2-5; D possibly uses TRBD1 or TRBD2 (6 bases each). The CDR3 has 15 amino acids. Trimming removed 6 bases at V and 3 bases at J, with 17 bases between. The germline CDR1 and CDR2 sequences are KGHSH and LQKENI. CDR3: CASSYRGGSEETQYF. CDR3 bases: TGTGCCAGCTCCTACAGAGGGGGGAGCGAAGAGACCCAGTACTTC.

A word on this clone: The sample carries other DNA sequences with the same CDR3. V usage is TRBV7-2 and J usage is TRBJ2-1; 14 bases line up with TRBD2. With 1 base clipped from V and 7 bases from J, the junction kept 0 bases outside the gene matches. This CDR3 contains 15 residues. Germline-derived CDR1 and CDR2 are SGHTA and FQGNSA. The CDR3 DNA reads TGTGCCAGCAGCTTAGGACTAGCGGGAGGGAATGAGCAGTTCTTC. This sequence encodes CASSLGLAGGNEQFF. Full variable domain (missing parts from reference TRBV7-2 and TRBJ2-1): GAGVSQSPSNKVTEKGKDVELRCDPISGHTALYWYRQSLGQGLEFLIYFQGNSAPDKSGLPSDRFSAERTGGSVSTLTIQRTQQEDSAVYLCASSLGLAGGNEQFFGPGTRLTVL.

The chain employs TRBV18 and TRBJ2-7; D possibly uses TRBD1 or TRBD2 (6 bases each). The CDR3 sequence is 13 residues long. Deletions cut 8 bases from V and 5 bases from J, with 16 bases between. Germline-derived CDR1 and CDR2 are KGHSH and LQKENI. The CDR3 region is CASTEGGNHEQYF. The CDR3 bases are TGTGCCAGCACCGAAGGGGGGAATCACGAGCAGTACTTC.

V and J are TRBV19 and TRBJ2-7; D possibly corresponds to TRBD1 (6 bases). CDR3 length: 14 amino acids. The V end was cut by 3 bases, the J end by 2 bases, with 11 bases between. Germline V gene sequence: CDR1 LNHDA, CDR2 SQIVND (reference sequence). The CDR3 sequence: CASSIGDKPYEQYF. The CDR3 region has the DNA TGTGCCAGTAGTATCGGGGACAAACCCTACGAGCAGTACTTC.

A single count supports this clone. The chain couples TRBV2 to TRBJ2-1; D unclear. This CDR3 is built from 14 residues. V was cut by 5 bases and J by 0 bases, with 8 bases left in between. Germline V gives CDR1 SNHLY, CDR2 FYNNEI. The CDR3 sequence is CASSYQSSYNEQFF. For the CDR3, the DNA is TGTGCCAGCAGTTACCAAAGCTCCTACAATGAGCAGTTCTTC.

Concerning this clone: The same CDR3 can be traced to other DNA sequences in this sample. The J gene is TRBJ2-1, the V gene TRBV28, with D maybe TRBD1 (6 bases). The CDR3 length is 11 residues. Germline V gene sequence: CDR1 MDHEN, CDR2 SYDVKM. Between the trimmed V and J ends, which lost 2 bases and 10 bases, there was a span of 6 bases. The CDR3 nucleotides read TGTGCCAGCAGTTTAGGGACAGAGCAGTTCTTC. Protein: CASSLGTEQFF.